These 2 T cell receptor beta chains share one sample of origin, sequenced in a study. Cells sorted as Tregs were CD4+, CD25+ and CD127-/low. TCRdb independently ran MiXCR on the 5' RACE reads; one entry per CDR3 protein. The sample shows 11,000 or so distinct CDR3 sequences, approximately 26% of them seen only once. Input material: Tregs sorted from a lymph node. These receptors came from a female donor with breast cancer.

This clonotype is medium-sized within its sample. The chain combines TRBV6-1 with TRBJ1-5; D may be TRBD1 (6 bases). Germline V gives CDR1 MNHNS, CDR2 SASEGT. This CDR3 has 15 residues. Trimming took off 6 bases at V and 0 bases at J, with 12 bases between the two ends. The CDR3 reads CASRDWTDSNQPQHF. CDR3 in DNA: TGTGCCAGCAGGGACTGGACAGATAGCAATCAGCCCCAGCATTTT.

This clonotype is termed medium-sized (0.01 to 0.1%). V and J are TRBV20-1 and TRBJ2-4; TRBD2 agrees at 7 bases. This CDR3 has 13 amino acids. V gave up 6 bases and J gave up 8 bases; unmatched junction bases: 10. The germline CDR1 and CDR2 sequences are DFQATT and SNEGSKA (reference sequence). DNA for the CDR3: TGCAGTGCACCGAGCGGGACCGTTGACATTCAGTACTTC. Translating gives CSAPSGTVDIQYF.